The T cell receptor beta chain described here comes from a study of shared clonotypes between healthy human individuals. General observations from the study: Generally, naive subsets (rather than memory subsets) showed larger estimated richness.

A word on this clone: Its antigen is still unknown.

Trimming removed 8 bases from V and 4 bases from J; junction bases left unmatched: 5. The length of the CDR3 is 13 residues. Germline assignment: CDR1 PRHDT and CDR2 FYEKMQ (reference sequence). The donors were adults (healthy and HIV-negative) with no recent acute infections or vaccinations. Deep-level settings were used for running the assay. Several immunoSEQ plates received, in even portions, the genomic DNA of each subset. Repertoires were generated with immunoSEQ multiplex PCR, while TCRdb's copy carries only in-frame clones and drops some. The sample records over a million clones, around 82% being singletons.

J is TRBJ2-7 and V is TRBV13; TRBD1 agrees at 10 bases. The receptor was isolated from a man between 18 and 29 years old in good health. Some clones in this sample may be carry-over from other donors' samples. The sample comprised memory CD4+ T cells from PBMCs. Specified subset: CD45RA-negative fraction. CDR3 nucleotides: TGTGCCAGCGGCCGGGACAGGGGTTACGAGCAGTACTTC. It specifies CASGRDRGYEQYF. Combining the CDR3 with reference TRBV13 and TRBJ2-7 gives the whole variable domain AAGVIQSPRHLIKEKRETATLKCYPIPRHDTVYWYQQGPGQDPQFLISFYEKMQSDKGSIPDRFSAQQFSDYHSELNMSSLELGDSALYFCASGRDRGYEQYFGPGTRLTVT.